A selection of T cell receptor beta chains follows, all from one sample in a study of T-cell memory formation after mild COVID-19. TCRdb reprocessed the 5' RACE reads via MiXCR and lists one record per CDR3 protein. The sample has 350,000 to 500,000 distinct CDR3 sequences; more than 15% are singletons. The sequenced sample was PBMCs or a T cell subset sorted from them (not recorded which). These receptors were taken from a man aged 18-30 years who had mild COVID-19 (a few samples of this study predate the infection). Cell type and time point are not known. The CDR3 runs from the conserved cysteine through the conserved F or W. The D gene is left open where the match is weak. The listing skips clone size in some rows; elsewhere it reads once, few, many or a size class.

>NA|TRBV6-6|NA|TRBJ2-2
CASSYRAPKTGELFF
TGTGCCAGCAGCTACAGGGCGCCAAAGACCGGGGAGCTGTTTTTT
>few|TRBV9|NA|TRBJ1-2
CASSVEEGLDYGYTF
TGTGCCAGCAGCGTAGAGGAGGGTCTGGACTATGGCTACACCTTC
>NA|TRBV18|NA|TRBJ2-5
CASSPPHLDGGPKRETQYF
TGTGCCAGCTCACCACCGCATTTGGACGGGGGGCCCAAACGGGAGACCCAGTACTTC
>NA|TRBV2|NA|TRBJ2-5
CASRPEETQYF
TGTGCCAGCAGACCCGAAGAGACCCAGTACTTC
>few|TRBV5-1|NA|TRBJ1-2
CASSLEGGLNYGYTF
TGCGCCAGCAGCTTGGAGGGAGGCCTCAACTATGGCTACACCTTC
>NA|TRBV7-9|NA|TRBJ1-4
CASSLVGADEKLFF
TGTGCCAGCAGCTTAGTAGGGGCGGATGAAAAACTGTTTTTT
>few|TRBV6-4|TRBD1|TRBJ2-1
CASSGLGQANEQFF
TGTGCCAGCAGTGGCTTGGGACAGGCCAATGAGCAGTTCTTC
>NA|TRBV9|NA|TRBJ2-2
CASSLLPGDTGELFF
TGTGCCAGCAGCTTACTGCCAGGCGACACCGGGGAGCTGTTTTTT
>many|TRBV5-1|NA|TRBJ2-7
CASSFGSSYEQYF
TGCGCCAGCAGCTTCGGGAGCTCCTACGAGCAGTACTTC
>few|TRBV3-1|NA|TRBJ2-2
CASKRPAGELFF
TGTGCCAGCAAAAGGCCCGCCGGGGAGCTGTTTTTT
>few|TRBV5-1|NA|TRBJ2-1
CASSHGRSSYNEQFF
TGCGCCAGCAGCCACGGACGGTCCTCCTACAATGAGCAGTTCTTC
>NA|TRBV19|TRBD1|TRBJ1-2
CASSEGQGVYGYTF
TGTGCCAGTAGTGAGGGACAGGGCGTCTATGGCTACACCTTC
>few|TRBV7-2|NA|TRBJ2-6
CASSLARGRGANVLTF
TGTGCCAGCAGCTTAGCCAGGGGTCGGGGGGCCAACGTCCTGACTTTC
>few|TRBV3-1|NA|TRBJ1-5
CASSLGLWGQPQHF
TGTGCCAGCAGCCTTGGACTATGGGGTCAGCCCCAGCATTTT
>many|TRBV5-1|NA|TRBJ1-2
CASSLAGAPNYGYTF
TGCGCCAGCAGCTTGGCAGGGGCTCCCAACTATGGCTACACCTTC
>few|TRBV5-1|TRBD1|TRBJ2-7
CASSHRQGHEEQYF
TGCGCCAGCAGCCACAGACAGGGGCACGAAGAGCAGTACTTC
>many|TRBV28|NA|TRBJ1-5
CASSLIRDQPQHF
TGTGCCAGCAGTTTGATTAGGGATCAGCCCCAGCATTTT
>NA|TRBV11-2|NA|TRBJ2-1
CASVDVGGPRNNEQFF
TGTGCCAGCGTCGATGTGGGGGGGCCTCGGAACAATGAGCAGTTCTTC
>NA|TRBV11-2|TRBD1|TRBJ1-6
CASSRHSALDRVGSPLHF
TGTGCCAGCAGCCGACACTCCGCGCTCGACAGGGTGGGTTCACCCCTCCACTTT
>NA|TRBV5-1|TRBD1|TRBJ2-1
CATAGTGEGIEQFF
TGCGCCACGGCAGGGACAGGGGAGGGTATTGAGCAGTTCTTC
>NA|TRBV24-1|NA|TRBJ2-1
CATSDFGGAYNEQFF
TGTGCCACCAGTGATTTTGGCGGGGCCTACAATGAGCAGTTCTTC
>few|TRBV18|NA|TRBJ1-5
CASSPAPGGNQPQHF
TGTGCCAGCTCACCGGCCCCGGGGGGTAATCAGCCCCAGCATTTT
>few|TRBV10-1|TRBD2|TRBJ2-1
CASSESIYRVQRGAHEQFF
TGCGCCAGCAGTGAGTCGATATATCGAGTCCAGCGGGGGGCCCATGAGCAGTTCTTC
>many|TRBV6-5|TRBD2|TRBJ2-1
CASSYGRGSYNEQFF
TGTGCCAGCAGTTACGGGAGGGGCTCGTACAATGAGCAGTTCTTC
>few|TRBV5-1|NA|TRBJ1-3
CASSQDGVVGNTIYF
TGCGCCAGCAGCCAGGACGGAGTTGTTGGAAACACCATATATTTT
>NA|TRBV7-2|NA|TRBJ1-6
CASSSPGQIYNSPLHF
TGTGCCAGCAGCTCCCCGGGACAAATTTATAATTCACCCCTCCACTTT
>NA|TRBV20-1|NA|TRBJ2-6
CSAPFRLSGANVLTF
TGCAGTGCCCCCTTCAGGCTCTCTGGGGCCAACGTCCTGACTTTC
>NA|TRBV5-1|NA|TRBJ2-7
CASSFPPAYEQYF
TGCGCCAGCAGCTTCCCGCCGGCCTACGAGCAGTACTTC
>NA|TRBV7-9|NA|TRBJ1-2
CASGWRNYGYTF
TGTGCCAGCGGGTGGCGTAACTATGGCTACACCTTC
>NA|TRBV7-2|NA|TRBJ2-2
CASSATRGLNGGELFF
TGTGCCAGCAGCGCGACTAGAGGCCTCAACGGCGGGGAGCTGTTTTTT
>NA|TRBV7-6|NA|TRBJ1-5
CASSLQAGQPQHF
TGTGCCAGCAGCTTACAAGCCGGCCAGCCCCAGCATTTT
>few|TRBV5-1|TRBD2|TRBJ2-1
CASRIRTRGEQFF
TGCGCCAGCAGGATTAGGACTAGAGGTGAGCAGTTCTTC
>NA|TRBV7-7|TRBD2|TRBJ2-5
CASSLVPGGFETQYF
TGTGCCAGCAGCTTAGTACCGGGGGGGTTCGAGACCCAGTACTTC
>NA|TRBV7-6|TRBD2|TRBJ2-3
CASSPRGASGGGTDTQYF
TGTGCCAGCAGCCCGCGCGGGGCTAGCGGGGGGGGCACAGATACGCAGTATTTT
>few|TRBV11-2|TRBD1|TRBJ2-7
CASSLPPGQGTHEQYF
TGTGCCAGCAGCTTACCTCCGGGACAGGGCACCCACGAGCAGTACTTC
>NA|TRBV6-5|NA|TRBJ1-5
CASSPQILSNQPQHF
TGTGCCAGCAGTCCTCAGATTCTTAGCAATCAGCCCCAGCATTTT
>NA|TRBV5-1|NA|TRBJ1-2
CASSLAAGGRGYTF
TGCGCCAGCAGCTTGGCCGCCGGGGGAAGGGGCTACACCTTC
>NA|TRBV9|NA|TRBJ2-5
CASSPWGGQETQYF
TGTGCCAGCAGCCCCTGGGGTGGCCAAGAGACCCAGTACTTC
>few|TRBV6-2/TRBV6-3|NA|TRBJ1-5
CASSYYYSSQPQHF
TGTGCCAGCAGTTATTATTACAGTTCACAGCCCCAGCATTTT
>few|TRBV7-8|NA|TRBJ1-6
CASSRQANSPLHF
TGTGCCAGCAGCAGACAGGCCAATTCACCCCTCCACTTT
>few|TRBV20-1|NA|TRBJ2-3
CSASLTGGTDTQYF
TGCAGTGCTAGCCTGACTGGGGGCACAGATACGCAGTATTTT
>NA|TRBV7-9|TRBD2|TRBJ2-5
CASSVTLAGTRETQYF
TGTGCCAGCAGCGTAACCCTAGCGGGAACTCGGGAGACCCAGTACTTC
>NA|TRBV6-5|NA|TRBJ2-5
CASSTGAKETQYF
TGTGCCAGCAGTACGGGGGCCAAAGAGACCCAGTACTTC
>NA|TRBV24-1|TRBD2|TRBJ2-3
CATSESGGLAADTQYF
TGTGCCACCAGTGAGAGTGGGGGACTAGCGGCAGATACGCAGTATTTT
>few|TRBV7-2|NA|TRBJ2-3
CATLRPGGTDTQYF
TGTGCCACCCTCAGGCCGGGTGGCACAGATACGCAGTATTTT
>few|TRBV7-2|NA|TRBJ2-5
CASSLRGAPETQYF
TGTGCCAGCAGCTTGAGAGGAGCCCCAGAGACCCAGTACTTC
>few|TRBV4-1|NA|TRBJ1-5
CASSQRQNSNQPQHF
TGCGCCAGCAGCCAACGACAGAATAGCAATCAGCCCCAGCATTTT
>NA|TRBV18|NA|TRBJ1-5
CASSPGVSNQPQHF
TGTGCCAGCTCACCGGGGGTTAGCAATCAGCCCCAGCATTTT
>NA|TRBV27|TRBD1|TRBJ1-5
CASSKDRAQPQHF
TGTGCCAGCAGCAAGGACAGGGCACAGCCCCAGCATTTT
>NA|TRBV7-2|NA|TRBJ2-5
CASRRPGPQETQYF
TGTGCCAGCAGGAGGCCAGGGCCTCAAGAGACCCAGTACTTC
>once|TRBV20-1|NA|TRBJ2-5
CSARIQGGKETQYF
TGCAGTGCTAGAATCCAGGGGGGTAAAGAGACCCAGTACTTC
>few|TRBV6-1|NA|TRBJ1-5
CATLPTDPNQPQHF
TGTGCCACCCTCCCGACAGACCCCAATCAGCCCCAGCATTTT
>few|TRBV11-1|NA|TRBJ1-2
CASSHRSGSGYTF
TGTGCCAGCAGCCACAGGTCCGGTAGTGGCTACACCTTC
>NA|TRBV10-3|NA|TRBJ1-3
CAPPPGNTIYF
TGTGCCCCCCCGCCGGGAAACACCATATATTTT
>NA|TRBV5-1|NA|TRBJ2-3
CASSLSTATDTQYF
TGCGCCAGCAGCTTGAGCACAGCCACAGATACGCAGTATTTT
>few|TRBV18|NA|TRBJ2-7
CASSLQGLSYEQYF
TGTGCCAGCTCTCTACAGGGACTATCCTACGAGCAGTACTTC
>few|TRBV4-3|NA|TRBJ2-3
CASRPGGWRGTDTQYF
TGCGCCAGCAGACCCGGCGGGTGGAGGGGCACAGATACGCAGTATTTT
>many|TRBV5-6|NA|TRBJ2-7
CASSLGSPYEQYF
TGTGCCAGCAGCTTGGGCAGTCCTTACGAGCAGTACTTC
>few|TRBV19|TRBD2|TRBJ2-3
CASTLASAGTDTQYF
TGTGCCAGTACACTAGCGTCGGCTGGCACAGATACGCAGTATTTT
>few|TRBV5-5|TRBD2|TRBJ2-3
CASSLGGGFTDTQYF
TGTGCCAGCAGCTTGGGCGGGGGTTTCACAGATACGCAGTATTTT